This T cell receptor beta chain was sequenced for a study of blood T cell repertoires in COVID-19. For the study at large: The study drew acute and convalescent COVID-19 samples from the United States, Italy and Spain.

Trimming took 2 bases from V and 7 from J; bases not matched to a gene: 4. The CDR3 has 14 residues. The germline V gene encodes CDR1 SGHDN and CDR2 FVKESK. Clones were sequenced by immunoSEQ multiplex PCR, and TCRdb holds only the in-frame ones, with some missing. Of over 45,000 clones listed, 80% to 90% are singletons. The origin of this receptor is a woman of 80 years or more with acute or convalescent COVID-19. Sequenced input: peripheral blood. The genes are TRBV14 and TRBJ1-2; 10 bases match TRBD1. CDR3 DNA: TGTGCCAGCAGCCAATCCGGACAGGGGGTTGGCTACACCTTC. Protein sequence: CASSQSGQGVGYTF.